This T cell receptor (beta chain) was found in a study of blood T cell repertoires in COVID-19. Study summary: Sample material is recorded as cDNA or gDNA derived from T cells, B-cell-depleted T cells, or PBMCs.

Clones were sequenced by immunoSEQ multiplex PCR, and TCRdb holds only the in-frame ones, with some missing. Here the sample spans 350,000 to 500,000 clones, 70% to 90% being singletons. In assigning cohorts, the study relied on participant-reported clinical history. This receptor was obtained from a woman aged 18-29 years who had been exposed to COVID-19. The sample taken for sequencing was PBMCs or T cells enriched from blood (not recorded which).

CDR3 sequence (DNA): TGCGCCAGCAGCTTGTACGGGACAGGACACGGCATTGGGTCATACGAGCAGTACTTC. Amino acids: CASSLYGTGHGIGSYEQYF. The chain carries TRBV5-1 and TRBJ2-7, with 8 nucleotides matching TRBD1. V dropped 1 base and J dropped 4; count of bases not matched to a gene: 19. The CDR3 spans 19 residues. The V gene's germline CDR1 is SGHRS and CDR2 YFSETQ.